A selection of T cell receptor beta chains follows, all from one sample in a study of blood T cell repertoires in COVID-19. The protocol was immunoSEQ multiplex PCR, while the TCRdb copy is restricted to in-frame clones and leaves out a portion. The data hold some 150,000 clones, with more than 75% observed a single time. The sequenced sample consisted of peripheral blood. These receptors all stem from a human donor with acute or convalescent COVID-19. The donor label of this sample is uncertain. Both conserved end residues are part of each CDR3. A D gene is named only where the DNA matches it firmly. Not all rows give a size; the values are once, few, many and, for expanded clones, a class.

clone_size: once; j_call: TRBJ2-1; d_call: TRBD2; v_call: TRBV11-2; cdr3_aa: CAISGGAYNEQFF; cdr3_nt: TGTGCCATTAGCGGGGGGGCCTACAATGAGCAGTTCTTC
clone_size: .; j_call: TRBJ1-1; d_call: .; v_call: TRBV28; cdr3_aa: CASSLYGGRTEAFF; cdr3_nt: TGTGCCAGCAGTTTATATGGGGGCCGCACTGAAGCTTTCTTT
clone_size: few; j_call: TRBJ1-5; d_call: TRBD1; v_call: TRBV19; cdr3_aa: CASSTRTGASNQPQHF; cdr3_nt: TGTGCCAGTAGTACGCGGACAGGGGCTAGCAATCAGCCCCAGCATTTT
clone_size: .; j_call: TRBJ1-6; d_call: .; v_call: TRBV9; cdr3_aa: CASSVSGDNSPLHF; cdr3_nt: TGTGCCAGCAGCGTATCGGGGGATAATTCACCCCTCCACTTT
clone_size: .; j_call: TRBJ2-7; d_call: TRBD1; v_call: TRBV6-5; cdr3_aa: CASSYSGQGYEQYF; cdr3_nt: TGTGCCAGCAGTTACTCGGGACAGGGGTACGAGCAGTACTTC
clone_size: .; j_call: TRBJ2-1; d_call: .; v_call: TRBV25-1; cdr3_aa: CASSNPSSAYNEQFF; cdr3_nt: TGTGCCAGCAGTAATCCTAGTTCGGCCTACAATGAGCAGTTCTTC
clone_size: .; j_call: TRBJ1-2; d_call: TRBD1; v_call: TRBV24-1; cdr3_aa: CATSDSGTGRGYTF; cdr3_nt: TGTGCCACCAGTGATAGCGGGACAGGGAGGGGCTACACCTTC
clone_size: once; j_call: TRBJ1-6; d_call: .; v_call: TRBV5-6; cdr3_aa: CASSLDQGSSYNSPLHF; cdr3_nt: TGTGCCAGCAGCTTGGATCAGGGGAGCTCCTATAATTCACCCCTCCACTTT
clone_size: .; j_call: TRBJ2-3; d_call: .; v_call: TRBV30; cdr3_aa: CAVSLSADTQYF; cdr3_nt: TGTGCCGTGTCACTTAGTGCAGATACGCAGTATTTT
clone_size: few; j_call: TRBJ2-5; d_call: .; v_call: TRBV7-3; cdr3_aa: CASSPARSETQYF; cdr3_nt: TGTGCCAGCAGCCCTGCGCGGTCGGAGACCCAGTACTTC
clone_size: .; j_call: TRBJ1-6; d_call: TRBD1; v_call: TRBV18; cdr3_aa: CASSPVTGSNSPLHF; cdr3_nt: TGTGCCAGCTCACCCGTGACAGGGTCTAATTCACCCCTCCACTTT
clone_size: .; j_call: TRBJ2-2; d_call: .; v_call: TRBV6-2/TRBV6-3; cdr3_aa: CASSYVGVRDTGELFF; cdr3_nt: TGTGCCAGCAGTTACGTAGGGGTTCGGGACACCGGGGAGCTGTTTTTT
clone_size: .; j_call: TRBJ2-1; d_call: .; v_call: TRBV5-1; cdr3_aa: CASSFESGTNSYNEQFF; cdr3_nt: TGCGCCAGCAGCTTTGAATCCGGGACAAACTCCTACAATGAGCAGTTCTTC
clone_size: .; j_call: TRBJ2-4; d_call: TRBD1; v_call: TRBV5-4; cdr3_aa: CASSFQGAEDIQYF; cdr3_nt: TGTGCCAGCAGCTTTCAGGGGGCGGAGGACATTCAGTACTTC
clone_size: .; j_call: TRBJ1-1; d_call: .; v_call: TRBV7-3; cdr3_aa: CASSLTGANTEAFF; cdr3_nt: TGTGCCAGCAGCTTAACGGGGGCGAACACTGAAGCTTTCTTT
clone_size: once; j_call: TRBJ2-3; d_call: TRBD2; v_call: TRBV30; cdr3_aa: CAWSLSSGGGDTQYF; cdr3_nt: TGTGCCTGGAGCCTCTCTAGCGGGGGTGGAGATACGCAGTATTTT
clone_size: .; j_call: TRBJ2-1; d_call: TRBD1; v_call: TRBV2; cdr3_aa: CASAVRTGIVNEQFF; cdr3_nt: TGTGCCAGCGCCGTGCGGACAGGTATCGTCAATGAGCAGTTCTTC
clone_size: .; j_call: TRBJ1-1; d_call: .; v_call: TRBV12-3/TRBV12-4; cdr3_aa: CASSPHMNTEAFF; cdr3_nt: TGTGCCAGCAGTCCGCACATGAACACTGAAGCTTTCTTT
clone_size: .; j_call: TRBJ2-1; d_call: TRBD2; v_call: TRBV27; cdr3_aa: CASRPIGSREGRDNEQFF; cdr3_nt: TGTGCCAGCAGGCCTATCGGGTCGCGGGAGGGTCGCGACAATGAGCAGTTCTTC
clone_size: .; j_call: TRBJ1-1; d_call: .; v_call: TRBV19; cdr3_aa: CASKPPAPGTEAFF; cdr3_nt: TGTGCCAGTAAGCCCCCTGCACCGGGCACTGAAGCTTTCTTT
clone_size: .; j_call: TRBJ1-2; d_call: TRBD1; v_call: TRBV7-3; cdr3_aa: CASSPGQSNYGYTF; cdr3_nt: TGTGCCAGCAGCCCGGGACAGTCTAACTATGGCTACACCTTC
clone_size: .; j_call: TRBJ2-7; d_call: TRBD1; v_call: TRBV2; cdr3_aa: CASSERTGGLGDEQYF; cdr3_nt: TGTGCCAGCAGTGAACGGACAGGGGGCCTGGGGGACGAGCAGTACTTC
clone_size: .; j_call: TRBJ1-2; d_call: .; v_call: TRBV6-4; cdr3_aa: CASSDSTGGPYGYTF; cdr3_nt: TGTGCCAGCAGTGACTCGACGGGGGGACCTTATGGCTACACCTTC
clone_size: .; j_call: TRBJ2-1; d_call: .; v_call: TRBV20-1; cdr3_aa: CSARAGSEQFF; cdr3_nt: TGCAGTGCTAGAGCGGGAAGTGAGCAGTTCTTC
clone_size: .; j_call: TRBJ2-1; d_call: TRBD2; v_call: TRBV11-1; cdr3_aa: CASSDSGGPLYNEQFF; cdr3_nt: TGTGCCAGCAGCGACAGCGGGGGACCACTTTACAATGAGCAGTTCTTC
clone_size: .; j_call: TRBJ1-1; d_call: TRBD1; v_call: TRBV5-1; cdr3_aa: CASSWMGQGGTEAFF; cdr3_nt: TGCGCCAGCAGTTGGATGGGACAGGGCGGCACTGAAGCTTTCTTT
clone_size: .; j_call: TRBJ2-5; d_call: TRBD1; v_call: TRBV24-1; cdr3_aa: CATSRGQGETQYF; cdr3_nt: TGTGCCACCAGTCGAGGACAGGGAGAGACCCAGTACTTC
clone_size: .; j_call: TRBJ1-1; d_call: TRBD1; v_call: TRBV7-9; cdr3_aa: CASSSWDRETEAFF; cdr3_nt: TGTGCCAGCAGCTCGTGGGACAGGGAGACTGAAGCTTTCTTT
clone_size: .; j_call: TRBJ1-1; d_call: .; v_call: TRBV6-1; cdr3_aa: CASLRGEDTEAFF; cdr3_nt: TGTGCCAGCCTCAGGGGAGAGGACACTGAAGCTTTCTTT
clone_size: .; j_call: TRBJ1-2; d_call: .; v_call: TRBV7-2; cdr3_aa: CASSLIAFVGPSFGYTF; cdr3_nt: TGTGCCAGCAGCTTAATCGCGTTTGTGGGGCCGTCGTTTGGCTACACCTTC
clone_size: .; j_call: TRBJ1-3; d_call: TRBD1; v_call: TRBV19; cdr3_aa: CASKETGSSGNTIYF; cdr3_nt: TGTGCCAGTAAAGAGACAGGGAGCTCTGGAAACACCATATATTTT
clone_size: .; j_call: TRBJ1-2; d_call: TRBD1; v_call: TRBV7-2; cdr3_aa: CASSLLTGGDYGYTF; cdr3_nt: TGTGCCAGCAGCTTGTTGACAGGGGGCGACTATGGCTACACCTTC
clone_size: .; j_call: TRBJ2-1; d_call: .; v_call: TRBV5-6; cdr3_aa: CASSQKGGPYNEQFF; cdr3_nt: TGTGCCAGCAGCCAAAAAGGGGGTCCCTACAATGAGCAGTTCTTC
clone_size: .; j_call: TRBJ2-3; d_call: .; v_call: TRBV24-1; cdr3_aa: CATSERDLSTDTQYF; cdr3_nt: TGTGCCACCAGTGAGCGGGACCTCAGCACAGATACGCAGTATTTT
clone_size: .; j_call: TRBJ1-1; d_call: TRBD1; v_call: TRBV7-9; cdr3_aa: CASSLEGASTEAFF; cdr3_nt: TGTGCCAGCAGCTTAGAGGGGGCATCGACTGAAGCTTTCTTT
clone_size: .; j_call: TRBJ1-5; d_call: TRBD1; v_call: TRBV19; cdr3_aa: CASSIGGQGWNQPQHF; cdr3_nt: TGTGCCAGTAGTATAGGGGGACAGGGGTGGAATCAGCCCCAGCATTTT
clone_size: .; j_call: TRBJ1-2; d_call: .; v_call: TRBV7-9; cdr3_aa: CASSLQGGNYGYTF; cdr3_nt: TGTGCCAGCAGCTTACAAGGGGGTAACTATGGCTACACCTTC
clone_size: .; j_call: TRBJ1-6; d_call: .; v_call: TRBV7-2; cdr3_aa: CASSLAENSPLHF; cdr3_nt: TGTGCCAGCAGCTTAGCGGAGAATTCACCCCTCCACTTT
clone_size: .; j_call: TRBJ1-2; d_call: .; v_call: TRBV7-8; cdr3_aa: CASSLVPGNYGYTF; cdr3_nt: TGTGCCAGCAGCTTAGTTCCAGGGAACTATGGCTACACCTTC
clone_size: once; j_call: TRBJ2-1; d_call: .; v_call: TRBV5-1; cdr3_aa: CASSLVDEQFF; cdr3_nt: TGCGCCAGCAGCTTGGTCGATGAGCAGTTCTTC
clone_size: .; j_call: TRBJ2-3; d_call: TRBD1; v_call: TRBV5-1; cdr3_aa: CASSLNGQGAADTQYF; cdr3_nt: TGCGCCAGCAGCTTGAACGGACAGGGTGCGGCAGATACGCAGTATTTT
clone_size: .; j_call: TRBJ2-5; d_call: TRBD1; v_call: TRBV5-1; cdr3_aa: CASGTGQQETQYF; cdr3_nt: TGCGCCAGTGGGACAGGACAGCAAGAGACCCAGTACTTC
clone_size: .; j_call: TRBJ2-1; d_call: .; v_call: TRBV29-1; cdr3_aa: CSVVGGASSYNEQFF; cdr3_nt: TGCAGCGTTGTAGGGGGAGCGAGCTCCTACAATGAGCAGTTCTTC
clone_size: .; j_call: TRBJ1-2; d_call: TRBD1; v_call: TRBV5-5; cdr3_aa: CASSLAGGNGYTF; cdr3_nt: TGTGCCAGCAGCTTGGCAGGGGGCAACGGCTACACCTTC
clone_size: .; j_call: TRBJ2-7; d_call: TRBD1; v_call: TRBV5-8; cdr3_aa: CASSLRDREVGQYF; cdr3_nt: TGTGCCAGCAGCTTAAGGGACAGGGAGGTTGGGCAGTACTTC